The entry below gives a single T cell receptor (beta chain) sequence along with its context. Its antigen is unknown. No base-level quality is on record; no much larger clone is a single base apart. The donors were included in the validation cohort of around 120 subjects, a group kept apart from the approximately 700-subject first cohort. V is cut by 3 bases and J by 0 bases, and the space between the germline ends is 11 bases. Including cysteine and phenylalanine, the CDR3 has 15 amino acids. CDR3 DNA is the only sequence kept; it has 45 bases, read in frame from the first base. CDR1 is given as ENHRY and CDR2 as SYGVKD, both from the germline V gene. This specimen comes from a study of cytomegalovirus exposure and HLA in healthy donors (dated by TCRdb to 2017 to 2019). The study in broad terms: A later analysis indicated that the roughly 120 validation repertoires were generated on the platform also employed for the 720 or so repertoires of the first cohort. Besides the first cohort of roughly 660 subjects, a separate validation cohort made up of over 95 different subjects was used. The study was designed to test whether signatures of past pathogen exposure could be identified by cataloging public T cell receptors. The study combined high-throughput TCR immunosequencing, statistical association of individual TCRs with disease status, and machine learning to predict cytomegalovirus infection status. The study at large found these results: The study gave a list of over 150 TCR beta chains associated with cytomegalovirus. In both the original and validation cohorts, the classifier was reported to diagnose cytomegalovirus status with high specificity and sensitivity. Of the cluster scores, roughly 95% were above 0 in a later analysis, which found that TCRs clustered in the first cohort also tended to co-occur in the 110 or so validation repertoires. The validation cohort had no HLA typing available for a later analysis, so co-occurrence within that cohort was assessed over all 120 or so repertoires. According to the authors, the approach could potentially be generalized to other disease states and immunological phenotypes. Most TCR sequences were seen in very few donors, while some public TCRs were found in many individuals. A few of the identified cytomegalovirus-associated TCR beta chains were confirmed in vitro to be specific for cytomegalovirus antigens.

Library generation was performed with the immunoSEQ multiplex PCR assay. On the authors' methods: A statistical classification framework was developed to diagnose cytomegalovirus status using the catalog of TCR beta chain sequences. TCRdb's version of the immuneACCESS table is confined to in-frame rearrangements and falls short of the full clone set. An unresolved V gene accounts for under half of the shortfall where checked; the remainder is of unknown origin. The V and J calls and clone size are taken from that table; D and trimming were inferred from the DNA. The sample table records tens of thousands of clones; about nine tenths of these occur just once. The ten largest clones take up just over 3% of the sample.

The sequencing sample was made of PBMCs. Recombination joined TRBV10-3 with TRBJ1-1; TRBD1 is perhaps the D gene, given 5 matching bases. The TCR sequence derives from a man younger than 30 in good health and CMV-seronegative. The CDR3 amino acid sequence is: CAISDAETVNTEAFF. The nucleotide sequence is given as TGTGCCATCAGTGATGCGGAGACAGTGAACACTGAAGCTTTCTTT.